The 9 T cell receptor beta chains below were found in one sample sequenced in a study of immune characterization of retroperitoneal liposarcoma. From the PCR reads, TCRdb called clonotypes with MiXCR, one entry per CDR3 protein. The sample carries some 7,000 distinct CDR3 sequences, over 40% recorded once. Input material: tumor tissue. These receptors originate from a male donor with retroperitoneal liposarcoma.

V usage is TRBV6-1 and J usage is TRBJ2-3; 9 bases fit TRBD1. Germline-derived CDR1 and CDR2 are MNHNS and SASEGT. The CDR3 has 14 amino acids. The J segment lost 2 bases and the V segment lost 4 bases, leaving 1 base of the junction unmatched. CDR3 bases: TGTGCCAGCAGTGGGGACAGGGTCACAGATACGCAGTATTTT. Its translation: CASSGDRVTDTQYF.

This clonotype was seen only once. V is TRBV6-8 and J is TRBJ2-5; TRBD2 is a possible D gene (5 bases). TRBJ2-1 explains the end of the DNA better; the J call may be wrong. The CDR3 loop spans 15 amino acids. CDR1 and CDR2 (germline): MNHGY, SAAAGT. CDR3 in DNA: TGTGCCAGCAGTTCGGGGAACCAGGCTTTTAGCATTCAGTTCTTC. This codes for CASSSGNQAFSIQFF.

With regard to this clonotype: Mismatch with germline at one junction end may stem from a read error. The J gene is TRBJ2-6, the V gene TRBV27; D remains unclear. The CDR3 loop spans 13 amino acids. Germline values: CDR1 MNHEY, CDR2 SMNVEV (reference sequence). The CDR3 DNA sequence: TGTGCCTGCAGAAGATCTGGGGCCAACGTCCTGACTTTC. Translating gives CACRRSGANVLTF.

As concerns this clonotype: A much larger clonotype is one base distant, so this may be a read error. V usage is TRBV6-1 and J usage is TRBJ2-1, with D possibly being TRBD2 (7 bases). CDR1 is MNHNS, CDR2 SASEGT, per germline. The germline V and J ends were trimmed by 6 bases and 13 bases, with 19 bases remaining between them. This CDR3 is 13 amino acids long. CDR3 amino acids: CASSPRGGETQFF. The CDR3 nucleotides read TGTGCCAGCAGCCCCCGAGGGGGGGAGACCCAGTTCTTC.

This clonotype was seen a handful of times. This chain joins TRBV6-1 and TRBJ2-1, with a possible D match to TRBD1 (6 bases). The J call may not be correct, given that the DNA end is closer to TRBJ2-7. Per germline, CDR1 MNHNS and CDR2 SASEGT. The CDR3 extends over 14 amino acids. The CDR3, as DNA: TGTGCCAGCAGTGAAGTCAACAGGGCCTACGAGCAGTACTTC. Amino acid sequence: CASSEVNRAYEQYF.

This CDR3 reads CASSLVRGDSYEQFF. For the CDR3, the DNA is TGTGCCAGCAGCTTAGTTCGGGGCGACTCCTACGAGCAGTTCTTC. The chain is built from TRBV11-1 and TRBJ2-3; D assignment may be TRBD1 or TRBD2 (5 bases each). Near its end, the DNA agrees better with TRBJ2-1, so the J call may be wrong. Germline V gene data show CDR1 as SGHAT and CDR2 as FQDESV (reference sequence). CDR3 length: 15 residues.

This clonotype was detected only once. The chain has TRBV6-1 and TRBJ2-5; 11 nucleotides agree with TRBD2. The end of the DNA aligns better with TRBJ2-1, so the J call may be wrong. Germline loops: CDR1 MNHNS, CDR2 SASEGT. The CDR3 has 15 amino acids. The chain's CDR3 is CASSGGTSGSGEQFF. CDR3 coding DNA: TGTGCCAGCAGTGGAGGAACTAGCGGGAGCGGTGAGCAGTTCTTC.

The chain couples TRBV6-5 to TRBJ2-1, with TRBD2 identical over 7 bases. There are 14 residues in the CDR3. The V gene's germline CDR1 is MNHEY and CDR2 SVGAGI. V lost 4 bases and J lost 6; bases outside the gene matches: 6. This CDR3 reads CASSLWASGNEQFF. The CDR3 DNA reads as TGTGCCAGCAGTTTGTGGGCTAGCGGCAATGAGCAGTTCTTC.

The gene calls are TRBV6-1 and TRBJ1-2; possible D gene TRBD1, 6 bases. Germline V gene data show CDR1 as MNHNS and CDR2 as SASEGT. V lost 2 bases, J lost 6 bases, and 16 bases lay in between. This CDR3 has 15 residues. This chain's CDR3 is CASSETYREGHGYTF. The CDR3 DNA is TGTGCCAGCAGTGAAACTTACAGGGAGGGGCATGGCTACACCTTC.